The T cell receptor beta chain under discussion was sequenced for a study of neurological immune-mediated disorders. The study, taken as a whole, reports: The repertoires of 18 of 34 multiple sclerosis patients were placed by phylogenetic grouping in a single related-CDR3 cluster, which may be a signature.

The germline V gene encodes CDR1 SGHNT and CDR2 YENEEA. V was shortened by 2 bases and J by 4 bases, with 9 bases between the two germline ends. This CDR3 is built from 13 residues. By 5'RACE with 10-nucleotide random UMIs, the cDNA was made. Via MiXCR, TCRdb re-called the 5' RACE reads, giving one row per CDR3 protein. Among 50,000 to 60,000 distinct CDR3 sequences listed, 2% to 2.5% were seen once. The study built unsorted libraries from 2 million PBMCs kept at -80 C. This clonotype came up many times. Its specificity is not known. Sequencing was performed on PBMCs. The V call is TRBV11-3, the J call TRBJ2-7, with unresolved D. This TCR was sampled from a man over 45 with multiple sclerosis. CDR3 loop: CASSLTRAYEQYF. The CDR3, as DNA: TGTGCCAGCAGCTTAACACGGGCTTACGAGCAGTACTTC.